Following are 24 T cell receptor beta chains from one sample sequenced in a study of a mutant IDH1 vaccine in newly diagnosed glioma. The time point was: week 5, during vaccination. The content of each vaccine dose was 300 ug of mutant IDH1 20-mer peptide, and topical imiquimod accompanied it. The antigens these receptors bind are not known. Sequencing was performed with immunoSEQ multiplex PCR; in TCRdb, only in-frame clones are kept and a portion is missing. Of approximately 35,000 clones listed, approximately 50% were seen once; the top ten hold about 11%. This sample comprised PBMCs, obtained from a glioma patient whose treatment included an IDH1 peptide vaccine. Every receptor here comes from a young woman with glioma.

This clone was seen a few times. The chain links TRBV4-2 to TRBJ1-2, with a tentative D call TRBD1 (5 bases). The CDR3 runs to 15 residues. Germline V gene data show CDR1 as LGHNA and CDR2 as YNFKEQ. Trimming took 4 bases from V and 0 from J, leaving 12 bases between them. CDR3 DNA sequence: TGTGCCAGCAGCCCTGGGGGAGGTTCTAACTATGGCTACACCTTC. As protein: CASSPGGGSNYGYTF.

This chain joins TRBV5-4 and TRBJ2-3, with D perhaps assigned TRBD1 or TRBD2 (5 bases each). The CDR3 has 12 residues. Germline lookup yields CDR1 SGHNT and CDR2 YYREEE (reference sequence). Trimming removed 8 bases from V and 4 bases from J, with 11 bases in between. Written as DNA, the CDR3 is TGTGCCAGTCAGAGGGGTGCAGATACGCAGTATTTT. Protein: CASQRGADTQYF.

In this sample, this clone turned up a few times. The V and J genes are TRBV6-6 and TRBJ1-3; 8 bases line up with TRBD1. Germline V gene lookup returns CDR1 MNHNY and CDR2 SVGAGI (reference sequence). The CDR3 sequence is 14 residues long. Losses at the gene ends were 6 bases for V and 4 bases for J; bases not matched to a gene: 5. The CDR3 is CASSPRQGGNTIYF. In nucleotides, the CDR3 is TGTGCCAGCAGCCCCCGACAGGGGGGAAACACCATATATTTT.

This chain's CDR3 is CASSEHNSPLHF. The CDR3, as DNA: TGTGCCAGTAGTGAGCATAATTCACCCCTCCACTTT. This chain uses TRBV19 with TRBJ1-6; D call uncertain. V dropped 5 bases and J dropped 5 bases, with 4 bases sitting between them. Germline CDR1 LNHDA, CDR2 SQIVND (reference sequence). This CDR3 is 12 amino acids long.

The rearrangement joins TRBV7-5 to TRBJ2-1; the table's TRBD1 call for D was not verified on the DNA. TRBV7-5 is a recognized pseudogene. The CDR3 runs to 16 residues. CDR3 residues: CVRSLFSSAGKNEQFF. CDR3 sequence (DNA): TGTGTCAGAAGCTTATTCTCTTCTGCAGGAAAAAATGAGCAGTTCTTC.

This chain links TRBV15 with TRBJ2-5, with D tentatively TRBD1 or TRBD2 (6 bases each). Germline CDR1 reads LNHNV; CDR2 reads YYDKDF (reference sequence). CDR3 length: 16 residues. Trimming pared 0 bases from V and 4 bases from J, leaving 15 bases between. The CDR3 nucleotides read TGTGCCACCAGCAGAGATCCAGGGGTGGGGGGAGAGACCCAGTACTTC. Its protein product is CATSRDPGVGGETQYF.

This clone came up a few times. The chain joins TRBV29-1 to TRBJ2-7; D not certain. The germline V gene has CDR1 SQVTM and CDR2 ANQGSEA. The germline V and J ends were trimmed by 7 bases and 3 bases, with 16 bases remaining between them. This CDR3 is 13 amino acids long. CDR3 bases: TGCAGCGCTGTTGGCGGAGATTACTACGAGCAGTACTTC. This translates into CSAVGGDYYEQYF.

This clone was observed a handful of times. The J gene is TRBJ2-2, the V gene TRBV28; D remains ambiguous. Trimming pared 6 bases from V and 3 bases from J, leaving 8 bases between. This CDR3 has 13 residues. CDR1 is MDHEN and CDR2 is SYDVKM in the germline V gene. CDR3 region: CASSPLDTGELFF. The CDR3 region has the DNA TGTGCCAGCAGCCCCCTGGACACCGGGGAGCTGTTTTTT.

The chain has TRBV2 and TRBJ2-4; no clear D. Trimming removed 9 bases from V and 4 bases from J, with 13 bases in between. This CDR3 spans 13 amino acids. Per the germline V gene, CDR1 is SNHLY and CDR2 is FYNNEI. In DNA form, the CDR3 reads TGTGCCAGAAAGGACGGCCTGAAAAACATTCAGTACTTC. Protein: CARKDGLKNIQYF.

This rearrangement joins TRBV5-1 to TRBJ2-3; 9 positions agree with TRBD2. The germline V gene encodes CDR1 SGHRS and CDR2 YFSETQ. The CDR3 covers 17 residues. V lost 4 bases and J lost 2; bases outside the gene matches: 11. CDR3 sequence: CASSTGDGGRATDTQYF. The CDR3 DNA follows: TGCGCCAGCAGCACTGGGGATGGCGGGAGGGCCACAGATACGCAGTATTTT. Using reference TRBV5-1 and TRBJ2-3 for the parts outside the CDR3, the full variable domain is KAGVTQTPRYLIKTRGQQVTLSCSPISGHRSVSWYQQTPGQGLQFLFEYFSETQRNKGNFPGRFSGRQFSNSRSEMNVSTLELGDSALYLCASSTGDGGRATDTQYFGPGTRLTVL.

This sequence joins TRBV19 and TRBJ2-2; 10 nucleotides align to TRBD2. J gave up 4 bases and V 7 bases, and 9 bases lay outside the gene matches. Per the germline V gene, CDR1 is LNHDA and CDR2 is SQIVND (reference sequence). The length of the CDR3 is 16 residues. The CDR3 coding sequence is TGTGCCAGTACCCCTGGGGGACTAGCGTTCACCGGGGAGCTGTTTTTT. Its protein is CASTPGGLAFTGELFF.

The V call is TRBV2, the J call TRBJ2-1; D ambiguous. CDR1 and CDR2 from the germline V gene are SNHLY and FYNNEI. This CDR3 comprises 16 residues. V was cut by 6 bases and J by 5 bases, with 20 bases left in between. CDR3 residues: CASSDSGSTFHNEQFF. CDR3 sequence (DNA): TGTGCCAGCAGCGATTCAGGATCCACTTTCCACAATGAGCAGTTCTTC.

The chain carries TRBV11-2 and TRBJ1-1, with D tentatively TRBD1 (5 bases). The CDR3 has 14 residues. CDR1 and CDR2 from the germline V gene are SGHAT and FQNNGV. Trimming removed 0 bases from V and 4 bases from J, with 9 bases in between. CDR3 protein: CASSLDWGGTEAFF. In DNA form, the CDR3 reads TGTGCCAGCAGCTTAGATTGGGGGGGCACTGAAGCTTTCTTT.

There are a few counts of this clone. The V and J genes are TRBV7-9 and TRBJ2-7; D is perhaps TRBD2 (6 bases). This CDR3 region has 13 residues. The V end was cut by 3 bases, the J end by 1 base, with 7 bases between. CDR1 is SEHNR and CDR2 is FQNEAQ in the germline V gene (reference sequence). The CDR3 DNA follows: TGTGCCAGCAGCTTTAGCGGTTCCTACGAGCAGTACTTC. Its protein product is CASSFSGSYEQYF.

The rearrangement uses TRBV7-8 and TRBJ1-5, with TRBD1 as a possible D gene (6 bases). V was cut by 3 bases and J by 0 bases, with 9 bases left in between. The CDR3 contains 15 residues. Germline loops: CDR1 SGHVS, CDR2 FQNEAQ. The CDR3 DNA reads TGTGCCAGCAGCTTGGGACACTATAGCAATCAGCCCCAGCATTTT. The encoded protein is CASSLGHYSNQPQHF.

The rearrangement joins TRBV4-2 to TRBJ1-3; possibly TRBD1 for D (5 bases). Germline CDR1 LGHNA, CDR2 YNFKEQ. Trimming stripped 0 bases from V and 7 bases from J, with 13 bases between. CDR3 length equals 15 residues. The CDR3 nucleotides are TGTGCCAGCAGCCAAGAACGGGGGGGTATCAACACCATATATTTT. Its translation is CASSQERGGINTIYF.

The chain employs TRBV6-1 and TRBJ1-2; D not certain. Trimming shortened V by 3 bases and J by 5 bases, and 7 bases separated the two germline ends. Germline V gives CDR1 MNHNS, CDR2 SASEGT. This CDR3 has 12 residues. CDR3 DNA: TGTGCCAGCAGTGATGACGCATATGGCTACACCTTC. Protein: CASSDDAYGYTF.

There are a few counts of this clone. The chain combines TRBV18 with TRBJ1-1; maybe TRBD1 (6 bases). This CDR3 is 16 amino acids long. Trimming cost V 0 bases and J 11 bases, with 22 bases left between them. The germline gives CDR1 KGHSH, CDR2 LQKENI. For the CDR3, the DNA is TGTGCCAGCTCACCACCAAAGGGGGAAGGGGTTGCTTACGCTTTCTTT. Translating it yields CASSPPKGEGVAYAFF. Full variable domain (missing parts from reference TRBV18 and TRBJ1-1): NAGVMQNPRHLVRRRGQEARLRCSPMKGHSHVYWYRQLPEEGLKFMVYLQKENIIDESGMPKERFSAEFPKEGPSILRIQQVVRGDSAAYFCASSPPKGEGVAYAFFGQGTRLTVV.

The genes are TRBV7-8 and TRBJ2-1, with TRBD2 matching 9 bases. CDR1 SGHVS and CDR2 FQNEAQ come from the germline V gene. The junction had 24 bases not matched to a gene; V was cut back by 5 bases and J by 7 bases. The CDR3 is 20 amino acids. The CDR3 loop reads CASSLEAVGAAGGRRNEQFF. The CDR3 bases are TGTGCCAGCAGCCTAGAGGCCGTCGGGGCAGCGGGGGGCCGTCGGAATGAGCAGTTCTTC.

This clone came up a few times. V gene TRBV14 combines with J gene TRBJ2-3; D possibly uses TRBD1 or TRBD2 (5 bases each). With 0 bases removed from V and 4 bases from J, the gap between germline ends came to 17 bases. This CDR3 contains 17 residues. Germline V gene lookup returns CDR1 SGHDN and CDR2 FVKESK. Here the CDR3 DNA reads TGTGCCAGCAGCCAAGACATTAGGGGCGGGCGAGCAGATACGCAGTATTTT. Its translation is CASSQDIRGGRADTQYF.

The chain combines TRBV25-1 with TRBJ2-3, with 14 bases that match TRBD2. V gave up 6 bases and J gave up 5 bases; unmatched junction bases: 4. The length of the CDR3 is 15 residues. Germline V gene data show CDR1 as MGHDK and CDR2 as SYGVNS. The CDR3 nucleotides read TGTGCCAGCAGCCTGACTAGCGGGGGGGGAGATACGCAGTATTTT. Residues: CASSLTSGGGDTQYF.

The table lists this clone with a count of one. This chain joins TRBV5-6 and TRBJ2-3; the D gene is possibly TRBD1 (6 bases). Per the germline V gene, CDR1 is SGHDT and CDR2 is YYEEEE. The CDR3 extends over 14 amino acids. V was trimmed by 5 bases and J by 3 bases, leaving 13 bases between them. CDR3 DNA: TGTGCCAGCAGTCACGGACAGAATACAGATACGCAGTATTTT. It encodes CASSHGQNTDTQYF.

V is TRBV5-1 and J is TRBJ2-5; maybe TRBD2 (6 bases). CDR3 length equals 14 residues. Per germline, CDR1 SGHRS and CDR2 YFSETQ. Trimming removed 4 bases at V and 1 base at J, with 11 bases between. In DNA form, the CDR3 reads TGCGCCAGCAGCCCACGACTAGGCCAAGAGACCCAGTACTTC. As protein: CASSPRLGQETQYF. Full variable domain (missing parts from reference TRBV5-1 and TRBJ2-5): KAGVTQTPRYLIKTRGQQVTLSCSPISGHRSVSWYQQTPGQGLQFLFEYFSETQRNKGNFPGRFSGRQFSNSRSEMNVSTLELGDSALYLCASSPRLGQETQYFGPGTRLLVL.

This clone was counted between two and nine times. This sequence joins TRBV28 and TRBJ2-5; 8 bases fit TRBD1. Germline V gives CDR1 MDHEN, CDR2 SYDVKM. Trimming at V came to 7 bases and at J to 5 bases, leaving 12 bases not matched to a gene. There are 15 residues in the CDR3. The CDR3 region is CASKGGQGALETQYF. CDR3 bases: TGTGCCAGCAAAGGAGGTCAGGGGGCATTGGAGACCCAGTACTTC.